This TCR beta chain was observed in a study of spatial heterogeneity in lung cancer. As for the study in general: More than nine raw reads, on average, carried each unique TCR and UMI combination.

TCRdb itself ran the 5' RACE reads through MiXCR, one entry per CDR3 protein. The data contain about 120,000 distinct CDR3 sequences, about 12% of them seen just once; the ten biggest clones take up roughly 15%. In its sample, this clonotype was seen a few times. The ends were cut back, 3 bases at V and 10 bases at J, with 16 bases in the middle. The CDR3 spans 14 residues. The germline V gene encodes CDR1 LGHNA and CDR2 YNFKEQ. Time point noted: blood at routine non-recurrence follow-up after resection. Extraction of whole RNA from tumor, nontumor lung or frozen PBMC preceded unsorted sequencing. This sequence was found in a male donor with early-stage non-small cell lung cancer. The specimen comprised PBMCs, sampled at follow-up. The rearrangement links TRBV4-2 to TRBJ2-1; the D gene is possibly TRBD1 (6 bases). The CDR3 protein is CASSHDGDRSEQFF. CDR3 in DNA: TGTGCCAGCAGCCATGACGGAGACAGGAGCGAGCAGTTCTTC.